The 31 T cell receptor beta chains below were found in one sample sequenced in a study of shared clonotypes between healthy human individuals. Naive CD8 isolation took CD45RO-negative cells positively selected for CCR7 and excluded terminally differentiated effector memory CD45RA+ cells. Libraries were prepared by immunoSEQ multiplex PCR; TCRdb keeps only in-frame clonotypes and omits some of them. The data contain roughly 1,800,000 clones, just under 95% of them singletons. The sample consisted of naive CD8+ T cells sorted from blood. The receptor source for this set is a man between 18 and 29 years old in good health.

V and J are TRBV9 and TRBJ2-3, with TRBD2 matching 7 bases. J gave up 11 bases and V 4 bases, and 7 bases lay outside the gene matches. Germline-derived CDR1 and CDR2 are SGDLS and YYNGEE. There are 12 residues in the CDR3. CDR3 residues: CASSPEGGRQYF. In DNA, the CDR3 is TGTGCCAGCAGCCCAGAGGGCGGGAGGCAGTATTTT.

V usage is TRBV5-6 and J usage is TRBJ1-1; D is unresolved. The germline CDR1 and CDR2 sequences are SGHDT and YYEEEE. The CDR3 extends over 14 amino acids. V lost 3 bases and J 0 bases, leaving 9 bases between the germline ends. The CDR3 here is CASSWGLMNTEAFF. The CDR3 nucleotides read TGTGCCAGCAGCTGGGGTCTCATGAACACTGAAGCTTTCTTT.

The chain joins TRBV9 to TRBJ1-4; a possible D gene is TRBD1 (5 bases). V was shortened by 0 bases and J by 9 bases, with 12 bases between the two germline ends. Germline V gives CDR1 SGDLS, CDR2 YYNGEE. The CDR3 contains 14 residues. As DNA, the CDR3 is TGTGCCAGCAGCGTAGGGTCAGGGCCAAAAAAACTGTTTTTT. It codes for CASSVGSGPKKLFF.

The chain is built from TRBV5-4 and TRBJ2-1, with D possibly called TRBD1 or TRBD2 (5 bases each). Germline V lookup: CDR1 SGHNT, CDR2 YYREEE (reference sequence). The CDR3 loop spans 13 amino acids. Trimming shortened V by 5 bases and J by 4 bases, and 10 bases separated the two germline ends. This chain's CDR3 is CASSWDLYNEQFF. The CDR3 nucleotides read TGTGCCAGCAGTTGGGACCTTTACAATGAGCAGTTCTTC.

The chain uses TRBV4-2 and TRBJ2-1; D uncertain. Germline-derived CDR1 and CDR2 are LGHNA and YNFKEQ. The CDR3 contains 14 residues. The V and J ends lost 0 bases and 7 bases respectively, with 10 bases between them. For the CDR3, the DNA is TGTGCCAGCAGCCAAGATAGCCTCGGGAATGAGCAGTTCTTC. This translates into CASSQDSLGNEQFF.

The chain recombines TRBV28 with TRBJ2-5; 8 bases align to TRBD1. Losses at the gene ends were 2 bases for V and 3 bases for J; bases not matched to a gene: 5. Germline CDR1 reads MDHEN; CDR2 reads SYDVKM. The CDR3 runs 15 residues. CDR3 nucleotide sequence: TGTGCCAGCAGTTTACCCCCAGGGGGCGAAGAGACCCAGTACTTC. The encoded protein is CASSLPPGGEETQYF.

The chain joins TRBV4-1 to TRBJ2-5; 7 bases are a match to TRBD2. Germline V gene data show CDR1 as MGHRA and CDR2 as YSYEKL. With 0 bases clipped from V and 2 bases from J, the junction kept 9 bases outside the gene matches. CDR3 length equals 17 residues. CDR3 coding DNA: TGCGCCAGCAGCCAAGATCACGGGGTCGGGGGGCAAGAGACCCAGTACTTC. Amino acids: CASSQDHGVGGQETQYF.

V gene TRBV4-1 combines with J gene TRBJ2-7, with D hard to call. The CDR3 covers 14 residues. The V gene's germline CDR1 is MGHRA and CDR2 YSYEKL. V gave up 4 bases and J gave up 1 base, with 11 bases separating them. The CDR3 loop reads CASSPGPKSYEQYF. The CDR3 region has the DNA TGCGCCAGCAGCCCGGGCCCTAAATCCTACGAGCAGTACTTC.

The V and J genes are TRBV6-1 and TRBJ2-7; a possible D gene is TRBD1 (5 bases). Deletions cut 7 bases from V and 3 bases from J, with 7 bases between. The CDR3 length is 11 residues. CDR1 and CDR2 (germline): MNHNS, SASEGT. CDR3 region: CASIGDYEQYF. As DNA, the CDR3 is TGTGCCAGCATAGGGGACTACGAGCAGTACTTC.

The chain links TRBV29-1 to TRBJ2-7, with a possible D match to TRBD2 (6 bases). The CDR3 loop spans 13 amino acids. The V end lost 7 bases, the J end lost 4 bases, and 17 bases lay between the germline ends. Germline loops: CDR1 SQVTM, CDR2 ANQGSEA. CDR3 region: CSAAAGIGYEQYF. DNA for the CDR3: TGCAGCGCCGCGGCGGGGATCGGTTACGAGCAGTACTTC.

The chain has TRBV7-2 and TRBJ1-6; D ambiguous. Germline V CDR1 and CDR2: SGHTA, FQGNSA. The V and J ends lost 6 bases and 8 bases respectively, with 11 bases between them. CDR3 length equals 13 residues. CDR3 residues: CASSHTTHSPLHF. The CDR3 DNA reads as TGTGCCAGCAGTCATACAACGCATTCACCCCTCCACTTT.

The V gene is TRBV5-8, the J gene TRBJ1-1; D might be TRBD1 (6 bases). The germline V and J ends were trimmed by 2 bases and 4 bases, with 15 bases remaining between them. The CDR3 covers 15 residues. Germline V CDR1 and CDR2: SGHTS, YDEGEE. CDR3 protein: CASSLKGGRGTEAFF. CDR3 in DNA: TGTGCCAGCAGCTTAAAGGGGGGGCGCGGCACTGAAGCTTTCTTT.

Concerning this clone: The same CDR3 also results from other DNA sequences found in this sample. V gene TRBV27 combines with J gene TRBJ2-2; D is unclear. The V gene's germline CDR1 is MNHEY and CDR2 SMNVEV (reference sequence). The CDR3 is made up of 12 amino acids. V was pared by 3 bases and J by 7 bases, with 6 bases between. The CDR3: CASSLGSGELFF. The CDR3 nucleotides are TGTGCCAGCAGTTTGGGAAGCGGGGAGCTGTTTTTT.

This clone was recorded once. V and J are TRBV5-4 and TRBJ2-2, with 9 nucleotides matching TRBD1. V shed 7 bases and J 6 bases; nucleotides not matched to a gene: 10. CDR1 is SGHNT and CDR2 is YYREEE in the germline V gene (reference sequence). This CDR3 is 15 amino acids long. Here the CDR3 DNA reads TGTGCCAGCTTAGAACCGGGACAGGGCTCCGGGGAGCTGTTTTTT. Protein sequence: CASLEPGQGSGELFF.

The genes are TRBV20-1 and TRBJ1-1; D gene ambiguous. CDR1 is DFQATT, CDR2 SNEGSKA, per germline (reference sequence). This CDR3 region has 11 residues. V was trimmed by 4 bases and J by 1 base, leaving 4 bases between them. The CDR3 loop reads CSANRNTEAFF. CDR3 nucleotide sequence: TGCAGTGCTAACAGGAACACTGAAGCTTTCTTT.

The rearrangement joins TRBV28 to TRBJ1-2, with TRBD1 identical over 9 bases. The CDR3 sequence is 14 residues long. Trimming took 5 bases from V and 8 from J; bases not matched to a gene: 9. The germline V gene has CDR1 MDHEN and CDR2 SYDVKM. The chain's CDR3 is CASSVRGTGKGYTF. For the CDR3, the DNA is TGTGCCAGCAGTGTTCGCGGGACAGGGAAAGGCTACACCTTC.

This chain uses TRBV19 with TRBJ2-3, with a tentative D call TRBD1 (5 bases). V lost 9 bases and J lost 1, with 14 bases in between. Germline CDR1 is LNHDA and CDR2 is SQIVND (reference sequence). This CDR3 spans 14 amino acids. The CDR3: CAREGVRGTDTQYF. The CDR3 nucleotides are TGTGCCAGGGAAGGGGTAAGGGGCACAGATACGCAGTATTTT.

J is TRBJ2-7 and V is TRBV7-2; D call uncertain. Germline-derived CDR1 and CDR2 are SGHTA and FQGNSA. V lost 1 base and J 3 bases, leaving 10 bases between the germline ends. This CDR3 spans 14 amino acids. The CDR3 sequence: CASSLVSPGYEQYF. The CDR3 coding sequence is TGTGCCAGCAGCTTAGTCTCCCCGGGCTACGAGCAGTACTTC.

The chain joins TRBV6-1 to TRBJ1-3; 7 nucleotides agree with TRBD1. The length of the CDR3 is 15 residues. The germline V gene has CDR1 MNHNS and CDR2 SASEGT. V lost 3 bases, J lost 3 bases, and 5 bases stayed unmatched. The CDR3 DNA follows: TGTGCCAGCAGTGACACACAGGGGTTTGGAAACACCATATATTTT. Amino acids: CASSDTQGFGNTIYF.

The chain carries TRBV27 and TRBJ2-7; D unresolved. The CDR3 extends over 14 amino acids. Germline V gene lookup returns CDR1 MNHEY and CDR2 SMNVEV (reference sequence). V lost 11 bases and J lost 0, with 17 bases in between. The CDR3 DNA reads TGTGCCGCCCGAGATCGCCCAGGCTCCTACGAGCAGTACTTC. Residues: CAARDRPGSYEQYF.

This clone appeared a single time. The V call is TRBV21-1, the J call TRBJ1-5; the DNA was not used to check the table's D call, TRBD1. TRBV21-1 is a listed pseudogene. This CDR3 contains 19 residues. Written as DNA, the CDR3 is TGTGCCAGCAGCCCTTTTGATAGGAGGGACAGGGGAGAAGGTCAGCCCCAGCATTTT. This gives the protein CASSPFDRRDRGEGQPQHF.

This chain links TRBV7-9 with TRBJ2-7; TRBD1 matches at 10 bases. CDR1 and CDR2 (germline): SEHNR, FQNEAQ (reference sequence). The length of the CDR3 is 17 residues. The J segment lost 1 base and the V segment lost 4 bases, leaving 10 bases of the junction unmatched. CDR3 residues: CASSSRDRGHPSYEQYF. The CDR3 nucleotides read TGTGCCAGCAGCTCCCGGGACAGGGGACACCCGTCCTACGAGCAGTACTTC.

The rearrangement joins TRBV21-1 to TRBJ1-5; the listed D gene, TRBD1, was not tested against the DNA. TRBV21-1 is a known pseudogene. CDR3 length: 15 amino acids. CDR3 coding DNA: TGTGCCAGCAGCAACGACACGTACAGCAATCAGCCCCAGCATTTT. This encodes CASSNDTYSNQPQHF.

The genes are TRBV27 and TRBJ2-3; 9 nucleotides line up with TRBD2. Germline trimming cut 4 bases from V and 4 bases from J; bases unmatched to any gene: 12. Germline V gene data show CDR1 as MNHEY and CDR2 as SMNVEV (reference sequence). The CDR3 runs 17 residues. CDR3 sequence (DNA): TGTGCCAGCAGTTCACCTCAGCGCGGGGGGGCCTCAGATACGCAGTATTTT. It is translated as CASSSPQRGGASDTQYF.

This chain connects TRBV7-8 to TRBJ2-5, with TRBD2 identical over 14 bases. Trimming at V came to 5 bases and at J to 5 bases, leaving 19 bases not matched to a gene. This CDR3 is built from 20 residues. Germline V gene lookup returns CDR1 SGHVS and CDR2 FQNEAQ. Written as DNA, the CDR3 is TGTGCCAGCAGCCTCGGACTAGCGGGGGGAATCGACAGTTTTTGGGAGACCCAGTACTTC. Amino acid sequence: CASSLGLAGGIDSFWETQYF.

The CDR3 sequence: CASSLIDDQETQYF. The CDR3 nucleotides read TGTGCCAGCAGTTTAATCGACGACCAAGAGACCCAGTACTTC. V gene TRBV27 combines with J gene TRBJ2-5; D gene uncertain. The germline V gene encodes CDR1 MNHEY and CDR2 SMNVEV (reference sequence). With 2 bases removed from V and 0 bases from J, the gap between germline ends came to 7 bases. The CDR3 runs to 14 residues.

The gene calls are TRBV20-1 and TRBJ1-1; possible D gene TRBD1, 5 bases. The CDR3 spans 11 residues. CDR1 DFQATT and CDR2 SNEGSKA come from the germline V gene (reference sequence). Between the trimmed V and J ends, which lost 3 bases and 10 bases, there was a span of 12 bases. In DNA, the CDR3 is TGCAGTGCTAGGGGGGACTGGGGAGCTTTCTTT. This sequence encodes CSARGDWGAFF.

This sequence joins TRBV5-6 and TRBJ2-3; the D is unclear. The CDR3 length is 13 residues. V was shortened by 4 bases and J by 3 bases, with 9 bases between the two germline ends. CDR1 and CDR2 from the germline V gene are SGHDT and YYEEEE. CDR3 protein: CASSPDGTDTQYF. The CDR3 DNA follows: TGTGCCAGCAGCCCCGACGGAACAGATACGCAGTATTTT.

The J gene is TRBJ1-5, the V gene TRBV7-9, with D maybe TRBD1 (6 bases). Germline V gene lookup returns CDR1 SEHNR and CDR2 FQNEAQ (reference sequence). V was cut by 4 bases and J by 0 bases, with 22 bases left in between. This CDR3 region has 19 residues. The DNA of the CDR3 is TGTGCCAGCAGCTCTAGTTGGAAACAGGGATCCCTTAGCAATCAGCCCCAGCATTTT. Translated: CASSSSWKQGSLSNQPQHF.

The rearrangement links TRBV7-9 to TRBJ1-1, with TRBD1 matching over 8 bases. CDR3 length: 13 amino acids. With 3 bases clipped from V and 11 bases from J, the junction kept 8 bases outside the gene matches. Germline V gene sequence: CDR1 SEHNR, CDR2 FQNEAQ (reference sequence). The CDR3 loop is CASSLPGQGAAFF. CDR3 bases: TGTGCCAGCAGCTTGCCCGGACAGGGTGCGGCTTTCTTT.

The chain links TRBV30 to TRBJ2-7; D perhaps matches TRBD1 (6 bases). Germline lookup yields CDR1 GTSNPN and CDR2 SVGIG (reference sequence). V lost 4 bases and J lost 0, with 13 bases in between. The CDR3 totals 14 residues. CDR3 bases: TGTGCCTGGACCTCCCCACAGGGCTCCTACGAGCAGTACTTC. Encoded protein: CAWTSPQGSYEQYF.